This T cell receptor (beta chain) was identified in a study of vaccination and CD4 T cells after COVID-19. Looking at the study overall: Overlapping SARS-CoV-2, HCoV-NL63, HCoV-OC43 and HCoV-229E spike peptides stimulated the cells.

Treatment noted: approximately 9-day PBMC culture with coronavirus spike peptide pools or control peptides (ViraFEST assay). Points on this clonotype: Its antigen is not known.

Germline CDR1 and CDR2: KGHSH and LQKENI. V lost 3 bases, J lost 2 bases, and 7 bases lay in between. CDR3 size: 13 residues. CD4+ T cells that had been cultured provided DNA sequenced with the Oncomine TCR Beta short-read assay. The source of extracted genomic DNA was cultured CD4+ T cells. TCRdb independently ran MiXCR on the PCR reads; one entry per CDR3 protein. The data show a few thousand distinct CDR3 sequences, 25% to 30% seen once. The sequence derives from a human donor who had recovered from COVID-19. V is TRBV18 and J is TRBJ2-5; D unresolved. The sequencing here drew on CD4+ T cells from blood, cultured in vitro, taken after SARS-CoV-2 vaccination. Here the CDR3 reads CASSPTRQETQYF. The DNA for the CDR3 is TGTGCCAGCTCACCGACCCGACAAGAGACCCAGTACTTC.